This TCR beta chain originates from a study of control samples from healthy donors and cancer patients. This table comes from immunoSEQ multiplex PCR, and its TCRdb copy is limited to in-frame clones, with some not included. The table records some 140,000 clones, around 95% of them present only once. Trimming left V 5 bases short and J 7 bases short, with 8 bases between. Germline V lookup: CDR1 SGHVS, CDR2 FQNEAQ. The CDR3 sequence is 12 residues long. The chain is built from TRBV7-8 and TRBJ1-4; possible D gene TRBD1, 6 bases. This TCR came from a man aged 40-50 years in good health. Specimen: blood. The CDR3: CASSRRGEKLFF. The CDR3 DNA sequence: TGTGCCAGCAGCCGCAGGGGTGAAAAACTGTTTTTT.